The clone carrying this TCR beta chain has a handful of counts. Its antigen is not identified. V shed 0 bases, J shed 3 bases, and the junction held 8 bases outside the gene matches. The V gene's germline CDR1 is MNHEY and CDR2 SVGEGT. The CDR3 length is 16 residues. These data belong to a study of identical twins. All donors were healthy Caucasians. TCRdb itself ran the 5' RACE reads through MiXCR, one entry per CDR3 protein. Of hundreds of thousands of distinct CDR3 sequences in the sample, 6.1% were seen once. Study-level points and caveats: Models predicted too little out-of-frame TCR alpha sharing in monozygotic twins. Beta out-of-frame twin sharing showed a weaker excess. Low generation probability was overrepresented in out-of-frame alpha sequences shared by twins.

The receptor's source is a man younger than 35 in good health. What was sequenced was naive T cells sorted from blood. The rearrangement links TRBV6-2 or TRBV6-3 to TRBJ2-7; TRBD2 matches 7 bases. CDR3: CASSYSMGGSFYEQYF. The CDR3 region has the DNA TGTGCCAGCAGTTACTCGATGGGAGGGTCCTTCTACGAGCAGTACTTC.